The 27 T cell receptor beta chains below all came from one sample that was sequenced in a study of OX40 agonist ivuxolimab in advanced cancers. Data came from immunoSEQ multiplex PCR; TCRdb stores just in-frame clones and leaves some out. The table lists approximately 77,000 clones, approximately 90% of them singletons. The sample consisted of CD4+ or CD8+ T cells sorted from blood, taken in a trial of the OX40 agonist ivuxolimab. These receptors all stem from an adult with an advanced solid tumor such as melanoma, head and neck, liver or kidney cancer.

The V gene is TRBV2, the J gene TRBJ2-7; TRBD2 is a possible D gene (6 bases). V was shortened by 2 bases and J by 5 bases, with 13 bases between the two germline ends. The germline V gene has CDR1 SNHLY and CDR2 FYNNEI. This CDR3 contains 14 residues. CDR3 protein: CASSEIGGADEQYF. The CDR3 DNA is TGTGCCAGCAGTGAAATCGGCGGGGCGGACGAGCAGTACTTC.

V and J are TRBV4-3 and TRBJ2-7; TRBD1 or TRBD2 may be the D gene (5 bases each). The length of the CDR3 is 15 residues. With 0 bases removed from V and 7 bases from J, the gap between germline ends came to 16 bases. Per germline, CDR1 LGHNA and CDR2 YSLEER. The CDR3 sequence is CASSQEPGPTGEQYF. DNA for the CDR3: TGCGCCAGCAGCCAAGAGCCGGGGCCTACGGGGGAGCAGTACTTC.

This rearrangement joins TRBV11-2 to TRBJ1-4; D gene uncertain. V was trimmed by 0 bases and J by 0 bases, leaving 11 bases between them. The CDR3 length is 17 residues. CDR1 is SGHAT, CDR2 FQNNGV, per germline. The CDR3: CASSLDLTTTTNEKLFF. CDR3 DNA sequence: TGTGCCAGCAGCTTAGATCTTACAACCACAACTAATGAAAAACTGTTTTTT.

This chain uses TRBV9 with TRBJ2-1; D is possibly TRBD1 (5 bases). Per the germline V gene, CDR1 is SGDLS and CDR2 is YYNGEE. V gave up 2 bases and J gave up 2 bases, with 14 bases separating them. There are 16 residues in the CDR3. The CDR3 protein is CASSVDTYPPYNEQFF. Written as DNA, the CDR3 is TGTGCCAGCAGCGTGGACACCTACCCCCCCTACAATGAGCAGTTCTTC.

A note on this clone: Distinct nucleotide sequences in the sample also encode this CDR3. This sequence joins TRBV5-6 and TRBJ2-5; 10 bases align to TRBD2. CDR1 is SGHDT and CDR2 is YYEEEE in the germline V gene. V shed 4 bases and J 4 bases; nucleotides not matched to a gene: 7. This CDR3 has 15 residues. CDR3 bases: TGTGCCAGCAGCCTCGTAGCGGGAGGCGGAGAGACCCAGTACTTC. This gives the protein CASSLVAGGGETQYF.

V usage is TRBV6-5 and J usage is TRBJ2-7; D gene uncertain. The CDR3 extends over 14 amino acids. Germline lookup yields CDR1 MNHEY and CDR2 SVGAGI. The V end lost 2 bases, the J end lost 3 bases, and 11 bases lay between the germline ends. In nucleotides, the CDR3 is TGTGCCAGCAGTTACAGGGAAGGGTTCTACGAGCAGTACTTC. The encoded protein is CASSYREGFYEQYF.

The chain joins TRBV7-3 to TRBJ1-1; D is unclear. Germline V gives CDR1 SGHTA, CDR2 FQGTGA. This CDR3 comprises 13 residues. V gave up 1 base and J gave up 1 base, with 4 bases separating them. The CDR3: CASSLNGNTEAFF. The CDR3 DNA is TGTGCCAGCAGCTTAAACGGGAACACTGAAGCTTTCTTT. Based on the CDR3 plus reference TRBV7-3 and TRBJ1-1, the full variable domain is GAGVSQTPSNKVTEKGKYVELRCDPISGHTALYWYRQSLGQGPEFLIYFQGTGAADDSGLPNDRFFAVRPEGSVSTLKIQRTERGDSAVYLCASSLNGNTEAFFGQGTRLTVV.

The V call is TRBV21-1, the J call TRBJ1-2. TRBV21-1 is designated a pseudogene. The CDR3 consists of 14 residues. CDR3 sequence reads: CASSKRRGGSGYTF. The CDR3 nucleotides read TGTGCCAGCAGCAAGAGGCGGGGGGGATCAGGCTACACCTTC.

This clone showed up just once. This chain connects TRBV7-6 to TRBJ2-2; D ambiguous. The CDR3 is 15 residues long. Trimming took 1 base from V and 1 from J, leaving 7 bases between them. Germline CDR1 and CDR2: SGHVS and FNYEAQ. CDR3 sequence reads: CASSLEPMNTGELFF. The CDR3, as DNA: TGTGCCAGCAGCTTAGAACCGATGAACACCGGGGAGCTGTTTTTT.

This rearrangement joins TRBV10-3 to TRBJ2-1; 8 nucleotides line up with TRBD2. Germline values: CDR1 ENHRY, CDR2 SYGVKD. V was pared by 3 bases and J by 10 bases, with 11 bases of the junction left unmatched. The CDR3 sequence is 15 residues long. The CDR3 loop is CAISDPAGARDEQFF. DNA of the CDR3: TGTGCCATCAGTGATCCAGCGGGGGCTAGGGACGAGCAGTTCTTC.

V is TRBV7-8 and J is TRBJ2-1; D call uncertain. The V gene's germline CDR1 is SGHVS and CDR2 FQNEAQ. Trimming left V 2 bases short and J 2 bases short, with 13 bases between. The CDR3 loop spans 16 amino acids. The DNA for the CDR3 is TGTGCCAGCAGCTTAAGAGGCGGTTCTACCTACAATGAGCAGTTCTTC. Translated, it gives CASSLRGGSTYNEQFF.

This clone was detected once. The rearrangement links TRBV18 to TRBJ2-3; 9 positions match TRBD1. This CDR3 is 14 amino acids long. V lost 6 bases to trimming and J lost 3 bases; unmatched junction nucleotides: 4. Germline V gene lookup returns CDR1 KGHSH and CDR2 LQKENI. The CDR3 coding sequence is TGTGCCAGCTCTACAGGGGGCAGGACAGATACGCAGTATTTT. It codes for CASSTGGRTDTQYF.

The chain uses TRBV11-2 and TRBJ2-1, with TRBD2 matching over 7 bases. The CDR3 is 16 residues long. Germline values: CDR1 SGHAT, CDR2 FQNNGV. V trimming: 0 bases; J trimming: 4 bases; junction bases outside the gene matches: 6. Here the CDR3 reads CASSLDGAGAYNEQFF. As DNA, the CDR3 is TGTGCCAGCAGCTTAGACGGGGCGGGAGCGTACAATGAGCAGTTCTTC.

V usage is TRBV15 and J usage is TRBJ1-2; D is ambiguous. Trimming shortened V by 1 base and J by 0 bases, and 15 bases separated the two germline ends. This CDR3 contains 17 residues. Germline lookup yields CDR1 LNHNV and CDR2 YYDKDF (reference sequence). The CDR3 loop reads CATSRGRAFETNYGYTF. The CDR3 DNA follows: TGTGCCACCAGCAGAGGGAGGGCCTTCGAAACTAACTATGGCTACACCTTC.

The CDR3 protein is CASSLVGSGDGYTF. The CDR3 DNA reads as TGTGCCAGCAGTTTAGTAGGATCCGGGGATGGCTACACCTTC. The chain links TRBV27 to TRBJ1-2; D gene unclear. Germline V gene sequence: CDR1 MNHEY, CDR2 SMNVEV (reference sequence). This CDR3 region has 14 residues. Trimming cost V 2 bases and J 6 bases, with 13 bases left between them.

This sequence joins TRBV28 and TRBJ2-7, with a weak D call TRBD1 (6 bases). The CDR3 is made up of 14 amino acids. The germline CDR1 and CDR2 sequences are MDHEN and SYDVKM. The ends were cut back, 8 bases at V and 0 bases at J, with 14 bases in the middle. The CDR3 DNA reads TGTGCCAGCGATCCAACAGGGCCCTCCTACGAGCAGTACTTC. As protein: CASDPTGPSYEQYF.

The CDR3 nucleotides read TGTGCCAGCAGTGAACAGGGTGAAGTTCAGCCCCAGCATTTT. It translates to CASSEQGEVQPQHF. J is TRBJ1-5 and V is TRBV6-5; tentatively, D is TRBD1 (6 bases). The CDR3 totals 14 residues. CDR1 is MNHEY and CDR2 is SVGAGI in the germline V gene. Trimming shortened V by 5 bases and J by 6 bases, and 14 bases separated the two germline ends.

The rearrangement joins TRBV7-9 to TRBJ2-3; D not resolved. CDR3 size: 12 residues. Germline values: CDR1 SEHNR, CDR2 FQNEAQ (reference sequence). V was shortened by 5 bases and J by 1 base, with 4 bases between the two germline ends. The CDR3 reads CASSGRTDTQYF. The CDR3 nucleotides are TGTGCCAGCAGCGGGCGCACAGATACGCAGTATTTT. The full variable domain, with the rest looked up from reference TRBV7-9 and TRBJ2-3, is DTGVSQNPRHKITKRGQNVTFRCDPISEHNRLYWYRQTLGQGPEFLTYFQNEAQLEKSRLLSDRFSAERPKGSFSTLEIQRTEQGDSAMYLCASSGRTDTQYFGPGTRLTVL.

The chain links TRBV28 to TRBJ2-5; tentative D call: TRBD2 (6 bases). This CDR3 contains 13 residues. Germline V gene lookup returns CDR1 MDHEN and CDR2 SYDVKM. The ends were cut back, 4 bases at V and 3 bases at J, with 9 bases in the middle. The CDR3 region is CASSWGLEETQYF. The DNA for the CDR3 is TGTGCCAGCAGTTGGGGACTGGAAGAGACCCAGTACTTC.

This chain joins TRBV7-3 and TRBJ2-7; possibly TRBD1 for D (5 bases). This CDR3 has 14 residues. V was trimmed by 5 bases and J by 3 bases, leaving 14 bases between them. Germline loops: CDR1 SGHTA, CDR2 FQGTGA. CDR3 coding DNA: TGTGCCAGCAGCCGAGACAGTGGGGACTACGAGCAGTACTTC. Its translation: CASSRDSGDYEQYF.

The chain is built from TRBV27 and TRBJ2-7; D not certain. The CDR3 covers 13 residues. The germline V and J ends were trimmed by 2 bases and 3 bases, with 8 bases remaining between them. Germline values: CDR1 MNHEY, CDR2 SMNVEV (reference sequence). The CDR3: CASSLERDYEQYF. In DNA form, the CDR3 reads TGTGCCAGCAGTTTAGAACGAGACTACGAGCAGTACTTC.

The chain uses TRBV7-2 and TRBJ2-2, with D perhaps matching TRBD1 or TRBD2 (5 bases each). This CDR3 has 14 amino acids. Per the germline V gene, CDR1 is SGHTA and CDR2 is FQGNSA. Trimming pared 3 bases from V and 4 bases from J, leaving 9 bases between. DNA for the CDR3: TGTGCCAGCAGCTTGGGGGACGGCACCGGGGAGCTGTTTTTT. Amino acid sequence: CASSLGDGTGELFF.

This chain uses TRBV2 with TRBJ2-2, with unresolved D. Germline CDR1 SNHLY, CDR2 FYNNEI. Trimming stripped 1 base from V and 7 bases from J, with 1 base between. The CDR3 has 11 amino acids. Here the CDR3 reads CASSEGGELFF. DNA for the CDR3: TGTGCCAGCAGTGAAGGCGGGGAGCTGTTTTTT.

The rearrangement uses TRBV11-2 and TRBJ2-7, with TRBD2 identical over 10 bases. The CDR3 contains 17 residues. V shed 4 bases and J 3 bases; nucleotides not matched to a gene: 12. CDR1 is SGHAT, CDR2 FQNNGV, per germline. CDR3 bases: TGTGCCAGCAGCTGGCTAGCGGGAGAACACTACCACTACGAGCAGTACTTC. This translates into CASSWLAGEHYHYEQYF.

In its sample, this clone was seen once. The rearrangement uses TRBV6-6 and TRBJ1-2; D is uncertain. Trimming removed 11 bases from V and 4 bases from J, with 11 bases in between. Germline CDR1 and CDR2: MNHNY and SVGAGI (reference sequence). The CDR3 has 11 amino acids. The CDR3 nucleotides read TGTGCCGCGCTTATAGGCTATGGCTACACCTTC. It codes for CAALIGYGYTF.

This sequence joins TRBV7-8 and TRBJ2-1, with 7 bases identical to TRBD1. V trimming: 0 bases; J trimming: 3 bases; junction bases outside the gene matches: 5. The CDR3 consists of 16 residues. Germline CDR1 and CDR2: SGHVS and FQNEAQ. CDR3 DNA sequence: TGTGCCAGCAGCTTAGCGACAGGGTCCTACTACAATGAGCAGTTCTTC. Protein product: CASSLATGSYYNEQFF.

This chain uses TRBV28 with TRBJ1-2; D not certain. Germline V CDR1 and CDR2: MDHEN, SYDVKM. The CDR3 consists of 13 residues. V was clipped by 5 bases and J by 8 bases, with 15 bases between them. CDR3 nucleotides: TGTGCCAGCAGTCCGTTTGACACTCGGGGCTACACCTTC. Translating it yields CASSPFDTRGYTF.